The 25 T cell receptor beta chains presented below share a single source sample, sequenced in a study of CD8 T cells in ankylosing spondylitis. Their specific antigens are unknown. Study findings and constraints: Blood of patients with ankylosing spondylitis appeared to be characterized by a TCR beta motif of several highly homologous variants.

TCRdb re-derived calls from the 5' RACE reads in MiXCR, one entry per CDR3 protein. This table has about 750,000 distinct CDR3 sequences, around a fifth appearing once. The material sequenced was blood, either unsorted or a sorted T cell fraction (not recorded which). These receptors were collected from a male donor with ankylosing spondylitis.

V and J are TRBV19 and TRBJ1-5; D is uncertain. Germline CDR1 reads LNHDA; CDR2 reads SQIVND (reference sequence). V dropped 2 bases and J dropped 6 bases, with 8 bases sitting between them. The CDR3 spans 13 residues. The CDR3 DNA follows: TGTGCCAGTAGTATACAGTCGGGTCAGCCCCAGCATTTT. The encoded protein is CASSIQSGQPQHF.

This clonotype has more than one count but fewer than ten. The chain recombines TRBV12-3 or TRBV12-4 with TRBJ2-1; D is unresolved. Trimming removed 7 bases from V and 8 bases from J, with 12 bases in between. The CDR3 runs to 12 residues. The DNA for the CDR3 is TGTGCCAGCAACCTTTATGGGGATGAGCAGTTCTTC. It yields the protein CASNLYGDEQFF.

The V call is TRBV3-1, the J call TRBJ2-7; D is ambiguous. V gave up 3 bases and J gave up 2 bases, with 5 bases separating them. Germline V gives CDR1 LGHDT, CDR2 YNNKEL (reference sequence). The CDR3 runs 12 residues. As DNA, the CDR3 is TGTGCCAGCAGCCAGGCTACCTACGAGCAGTACTTC. It translates to CASSQATYEQYF.

This clonotype was seen a handful of times. This chain links TRBV6-5 with TRBJ1-1; D is unclear. In germline, CDR1 is MNHEY, CDR2 SVGAGI. V lost 8 bases and J lost 0, with 16 bases in between. The CDR3 spans 15 residues. CDR3 loop: CASVLSGNMNTEAFF. In DNA form, the CDR3 reads TGTGCCAGCGTTCTCTCTGGCAACATGAACACTGAAGCTTTCTTT.

The J gene is TRBJ2-3, the V gene TRBV7-9; a possible D gene is TRBD2 (5 bases). V was shortened by 4 bases and J by 4 bases, with 9 bases between the two germline ends. CDR1 and CDR2 (germline): SEHNR, FQNEAQ (reference sequence). This CDR3 contains 13 residues. The CDR3 reads CASSSLASDTQYF. The CDR3 coding sequence is TGTGCCAGCAGCTCCCTAGCTTCAGATACGCAGTATTTT. Full variable domain (outside the CDR3, taken from reference TRBV7-9 and TRBJ2-3): DTGVSQNPRHKITKRGQNVTFRCDPISEHNRLYWYRQTLGQGPEFLTYFQNEAQLEKSRLLSDRFSAERPKGSFSTLEIQRTEQGDSAMYLCASSSLASDTQYFGPGTRLTVL.

This clonotype was seen more than once but under ten times. CDR3 DNA sequence: TGTGCCAGCAGCCGTGTAGGGAAGAGCGAGCAGTACTTC. It encodes CASSRVGKSEQYF. The genes are TRBV11-2 and TRBJ2-7; D remains ambiguous. Germline CDR1 reads SGHAT; CDR2 reads FQNNGV. The V gene lost 5 bases and the J gene lost 6 bases, with 14 bases spanning the gap. There are 13 residues in the CDR3.

The genes are TRBV7-9 and TRBJ2-7, with D perhaps TRBD2 (5 bases). Germline loops: CDR1 SEHNR, CDR2 FQNEAQ (reference sequence). The V end was cut by 8 bases, the J end by 2 bases, with 16 bases between. CDR3 length: 14 amino acids. The CDR3 protein is CASQYQADTYEQYF. The CDR3 DNA reads as TGTGCCAGCCAGTATCAAGCGGATACCTACGAGCAGTACTTC. The entire variable domain, with the rest obtained from reference TRBV7-9 and TRBJ2-7, is as follows: DTGVSQNPRHKITKRGQNVTFRCDPISEHNRLYWYRQTLGQGPEFLTYFQNEAQLEKSRLLSDRFSAERPKGSFSTLEIQRTEQGDSAMYLCASQYQADTYEQYFGPGTRLTVT.

The chain joins TRBV4-1 to TRBJ2-1; perhaps TRBD2 as D (5 bases). Trimming cost V 2 bases and J 5 bases, with 10 bases left between them. CDR1 MGHRA and CDR2 YSYEKL come from the germline V gene. The CDR3 sequence is 14 residues long. The CDR3 bases are TGCGCCAGCAGCCAAAGTGGCGGGCACAATGAGCAGTTCTTC. This sequence encodes CASSQSGGHNEQFF.

This clonotype was counted a few times. The chain is built from TRBV20-1 and TRBJ2-5; a weak D match, TRBD2 (5 bases). Per germline, CDR1 DFQATT and CDR2 SNEGSKA (reference sequence). The CDR3 length is 14 residues. V was shortened by 6 bases and J by 2 bases, with 16 bases between the two germline ends. The CDR3 DNA sequence: TGCAGTGCCAACCCCCACGTAGCGCAAGAGACCCAGTACTTC. Its protein is CSANPHVAQETQYF.

The V gene is TRBV7-2, the J gene TRBJ2-3; no definite D call. Trimming removed 2 bases from V and 4 bases from J, with 10 bases in between. The CDR3 length is 14 residues. The germline gives CDR1 SGHTA, CDR2 FQGNSA. The CDR3 loop reads CASSLFGIADTQYF. CDR3 DNA: TGTGCCAGCAGCTTATTTGGTATCGCAGATACGCAGTATTTT.

The J gene is TRBJ2-3, the V gene TRBV6-5; 7 bases match TRBD2. Germline CDR1 reads MNHEY; CDR2 reads SVGAGI. Unmatched junction bases numbered 9, after V lost 0 bases and J lost 3 bases. The length of the CDR3 is 17 residues. CDR3 DNA: TGTGCCAGCAGTTACTCGGTCGCGGGAGTTAGAACAGATACGCAGTATTTT. It translates to CASSYSVAGVRTDTQYF.

This chain links TRBV12-3 or TRBV12-4 with TRBJ2-6; D is undetermined. Trimming shortened V by 8 bases and J by 6 bases, and 8 bases separated the two germline ends. This CDR3 is built from 12 residues. CDR3 bases: TGTGCCAGCTCCTTTGAGGCCAACGTCCTGACTTTC. This gives the protein CASSFEANVLTF.

The chain employs TRBV7-9 and TRBJ1-5, with 8 positions matching TRBD1. V shed 3 bases, J shed 9 bases, and the junction held 4 bases outside the gene matches. The length of the CDR3 is 13 residues. Germline V gene sequence: CDR1 SEHNR, CDR2 FQNEAQ (reference sequence). In DNA, the CDR3 is TGTGCCAGCAGCTTCGGACAGGGTTGGCCCCAGCATTTT. It codes for CASSFGQGWPQHF. Together with reference TRBV7-9 and TRBJ1-5, the CDR3 gives the full variable domain: DTGVSQNPRHKITKRGQNVTFRCDPISEHNRLYWYRQTLGQGPEFLTYFQNEAQLEKSRLLSDRFSAERPKGSFSTLEIQRTEQGDSAMYLCASSFGQGWPQHFGDGTRLSIL.

In this sample, this clonotype turned up a few times. The V and J genes are TRBV19 and TRBJ2-7; 11 bases are a match to TRBD2. CDR3 length: 18 amino acids. CDR1 and CDR2 from the germline V gene are LNHDA and SQIVND (reference sequence). Trimming cost V 6 bases and J 0 bases; bases outside gene matches: 13. As DNA, the CDR3 is TGTGCCAGTAGCTCCCGGATCGATAGCGGGAGGGCCTCCTACGAGCAGTACTTC. This sequence encodes CASSSRIDSGRASYEQYF. The complete variable domain, with remaining parts taken from reference TRBV19 and TRBJ2-7, reads DGGITQSPKYLFRKEGQNVTLSCEQNLNHDAMYWYRQDPGQGLRLIYYSQIVNDFQKGDIAEGYSVSREKKESFPLTVTSAQKNPTAFYLCASSSRIDSGRASYEQYFGPGTRLTVT.

There are a few counts of this clonotype. This chain links TRBV30 with TRBJ2-4; D possibly corresponds to TRBD2 (6 bases). CDR3 size: 16 residues. Per germline, CDR1 GTSNPN and CDR2 SVGIG (reference sequence). Trimming took 3 bases from V and 0 from J, leaving 15 bases between them. The DNA of the CDR3 is TGTGCCTGGAGCGGGGGAGGAGAACTAGCCAAAAACATTCAGTACTTC. Translation: CAWSGGGELAKNIQYF. Variable domain in full (rest from reference TRBV30 and TRBJ2-4): SQTIHQWPATLVQPVGSPLSLECTVEGTSNPNLYWYRQAAGRGLQLLFYSVGIGQISSEVPQNLSASRPQDRQFILSSKKLLLSDSGFYLCAWSGGGELAKNIQYFGAGTRLSVL.

V and J are TRBV5-1 and TRBJ1-2; perhaps TRBD1 as D (5 bases). The CDR3 is 13 amino acids. Trimming removed 3 bases from V and 6 bases from J, with 12 bases in between. The V gene's germline CDR1 is SGHRS and CDR2 YFSETQ. This CDR3 is CASSSGTRDGYTF. CDR3 coding DNA: TGCGCCAGCAGCTCCGGGACGAGAGATGGCTACACCTTC.

This sequence joins TRBV5-1 and TRBJ2-2, with D tentatively TRBD2 (6 bases). The CDR3 has 15 amino acids. Trimming took off 3 bases at V and 6 bases at J, with 15 bases between the two ends. Per the germline V gene, CDR1 is SGHRS and CDR2 is YFSETQ. The DNA of the CDR3 is TGCGCCAGCAGCTATTTCGGGGGTAGCGCCGGGGAGCTGTTTTTT. Its translation: CASSYFGGSAGELFF.

This clonotype was counted many times. V is TRBV20-1 and J is TRBJ2-1; D may be TRBD2 (5 bases). The V gene lost 0 bases and the J gene lost 9 bases, with 12 bases spanning the gap. The CDR3 is 13 amino acids. Germline assignment: CDR1 DFQATT and CDR2 SNEGSKA (reference sequence). CDR3 amino acids: CSARDQPAAEQFF. The CDR3 DNA is TGCAGTGCTAGAGACCAGCCAGCGGCTGAGCAGTTCTTC.

This chain links TRBV5-1 with TRBJ1-1; D unclear. This CDR3 has 15 residues. Germline CDR1 and CDR2: SGHRS and YFSETQ. The V end was cut by 0 bases, the J end by 0 bases, with 9 bases between. This chain's CDR3 is CASSLDWTVNTEAFF. CDR3 nucleotides: TGCGCCAGCAGCTTGGACTGGACGGTGAACACTGAAGCTTTCTTT.

J is TRBJ2-1 and V is TRBV6-1; maybe TRBD2 (7 bases). Looked up from germline, CDR1 is MNHNS and CDR2 is SASEGT. Trimming shortened V by 3 bases and J by 7 bases, and 16 bases separated the two germline ends. The CDR3 is 15 amino acids. DNA for the CDR3: TGTGCCAGCAGTGAGAGGGGGGGGTACGGGAATGAGCAGTTCTTC. As protein: CASSERGGYGNEQFF.

The gene calls are TRBV5-1 and TRBJ2-7, with 9 nucleotides matching TRBD2. Germline trimming cut 4 bases from V and 6 bases from J; bases unmatched to any gene: 11. CDR3 length: 15 amino acids. The germline V gene has CDR1 SGHRS and CDR2 YFSETQ. This chain's CDR3 is CASSPLAGGPVEQYF. In nucleotides, the CDR3 is TGCGCCAGCAGCCCCTTGGCGGGAGGGCCTGTCGAGCAGTACTTC.

This clonotype came up a few times. The V and J genes are TRBV2 and TRBJ1-1, with D possibly TRBD1 on 5 matching bases. The CDR3 loop spans 15 amino acids. Germline V gives CDR1 SNHLY, CDR2 FYNNEI. Trimming removed 3 bases from V and 1 base from J, with 12 bases in between. The CDR3 region has the DNA TGTGCCAGCAGTGAGTTTGCAGGGAAGAACACTGAAGCTTTCTTT. This translates into CASSEFAGKNTEAFF.

This clonotype was observed at least ten times. This chain links TRBV4-2 with TRBJ1-1; no clear D. CDR1 LGHNA and CDR2 YNFKEQ come from the germline V gene. CDR3 size: 15 residues. Trimming cost V 1 base and J 4 bases, with 13 bases left between them. CDR3 residues: CASSQVWQSGTEAFF. The DNA of the CDR3 is TGTGCCAGCAGCCAAGTTTGGCAGTCTGGCACTGAAGCTTTCTTT.

The chain employs TRBV20-1 and TRBJ2-3; TRBD2 aligns across 7 bases. This CDR3 has 15 residues. Losses at the gene ends were 7 bases for V and 0 bases for J; bases not matched to a gene: 10. Germline CDR1 DFQATT, CDR2 SNEGSKA (reference sequence). Here the CDR3 DNA reads TGCAGTGTATCATTAGCGGGTGCTAGCACAGATACGCAGTATTTT. Protein: CSVSLAGASTDTQYF.

This clonotype has just a few counts. The genes are TRBV6-5 and TRBJ1-1; 8 bases are shared with TRBD1. Germline assignment: CDR1 MNHEY and CDR2 SVGAGI. After removal of 4 bases from V and 5 bases from J, the junction contained 12 bases not matched to a gene. The CDR3 is made up of 16 amino acids. CDR3 bases: TGTGCCAGCAGTTCCACGGGCAGGGGGCAGGAGACTGAAGCTTTCTTT. Protein: CASSSTGRGQETEAFF.